Listed here is a single T cell receptor beta chain. Other DNA sequences from this sample encode an identical CDR3 as well. These data belong to a study of blood T cell repertoires in COVID-19. About the study: There were acute and convalescent COVID-19 samples, and they came from the United States, Italy and Spain.

Profiling relied on immunoSEQ multiplex PCR, and the TCRdb table lists in-frame clones only, not all of them. The data contain some 270,000 clones, more than 65% of them seen just once; the ten biggest clones take up roughly 3.2%. Trimming left V 2 bases short and J 2 bases short, with 8 bases between. CDR1 SGHRS and CDR2 YFSETQ come from the germline V gene. This CDR3 is built from 13 residues. V usage is TRBV5-1 and J usage is TRBJ2-7; D possibly corresponds to TRBD1 (6 bases). This TCR came from a man aged 50 to 60 who had recovered from COVID-19. What was sequenced was PBMCs or T cells enriched from blood (not recorded which). In DNA, the CDR3 is TGCGCCAGCAGCTTCGGGACAACCTACGAGCAGTACTTC. Amino acid sequence: CASSFGTTYEQYF.